The TCR beta chain described here comes from a study of blood T cell repertoires in COVID-19. Only in-frame clones appear in the TCRdb table, and some are missing; sequencing was by immunoSEQ multiplex PCR. Of a few hundred thousand clones detected, approximately 84% appear once; the ten largest clones hold 15% to 17%. V dropped 2 bases and J dropped 5 bases, with 10 bases sitting between them. Germline V gene sequence: CDR1 KGHSH, CDR2 LQKENI. CDR3 size: 15 residues. The sequence was obtained from a person between 70 and 80 years old with COVID-19, enrolled during active disease. This chain connects TRBV18 to TRBJ1-6; D gene ambiguous. The sample comprised peripheral blood. The CDR3 nucleotides are TGTGCCAGCTCACCAGCGGGTTTCGATAATTCACCCCTCCACTTT. This codes for CASSPAGFDNSPLHF.